These 9 T cell receptor beta chains were all obtained from the same sample, sequenced in a study of identical twins (dated by TCRdb to 2016 to 2017). The method was 5' RACE. Data came from an Illumina HiSeq 2000. TCRdb handled the public reads itself, with Q25 trimming in fastp and clone calling in MiXCR, and kept productive beta chains. Entries are consolidated by CDR3 protein sequence, retaining the most common genes and DNA. The sample table holds about 530,000 distinct CDR3 sequences, of which under 25% were seen once. Approximately 0.52% of the sample goes to the ten largest clones. The same sample was also studied in work on yellow fever vaccine responses in identical twins.

Input material: CD4+ T cells sorted from blood. The receptors originated from a woman aged 18-35 years in good health.

This clonotype was recorded a few times. The V call is TRBV6-1, the J call TRBJ2-3, with TRBD2 identical over 8 bases. Germline V gene data show CDR1 as MNHNS and CDR2 as SASEGT. J gave up 1 base and V 5 bases, and 5 bases lay outside the gene matches. The CDR3 has 15 amino acids. CDR3 protein: CASSRLRGGTDTQYF. The CDR3 DNA reads as TGTGCCAGCAGTCGACTGCGGGGGGGCACAGATACGCAGTATTTT.

This clonotype was seen a few times. This chain connects TRBV20-1 to TRBJ2-7, with 9 nucleotides matching TRBD1. The CDR3 sequence is 14 residues long. CDR1 is DFQATT, CDR2 SNEGSKA, per germline (reference sequence). The J segment lost 6 bases and the V segment lost 7 bases, leaving 13 bases of the junction unmatched. CDR3 sequence reads: CSVFTGTGIGEQYV. The CDR3, as DNA: TGCAGTGTCTTCACCGGGACAGGGATAGGCGAGCAGTACGTC.

This clonotype was recorded many times. J is TRBJ2-1 and V is TRBV20-1; TRBD2 aligns across 9 bases. The germline V gene encodes CDR1 DFQATT and CDR2 SNEGSKA (reference sequence). The CDR3 covers 15 residues. V shed 5 bases and J 2 bases; nucleotides not matched to a gene: 7. This CDR3 is CSAAVGTSTYNEQFF. In DNA form, the CDR3 reads TGCAGTGCTGCGGTTGGGACTAGCACCTACAATGAGCAGTTCTTC.

This clonotype was recorded many times. This rearrangement joins TRBV10-3 to TRBJ2-7, with TRBD2 identical over 11 bases. J lost 0 bases, V lost 10 bases, and 17 bases had no gene match. This CDR3 is built from 18 residues. Germline V lookup: CDR1 ENHRY, CDR2 SYGVKD. DNA of the CDR3: TGTGCCACCAACGCGGGACAAATTGGGACTAGCGGCTCCTACGAGCAGTACTTC. Its translation is CATNAGQIGTSGSYEQYF.

This chain connects TRBV20-1 to TRBJ2-1; D is unresolved. The CDR3 has 15 residues. The ends were cut back, 3 bases at V and 0 bases at J, with 12 bases in the middle. In germline, CDR1 is DFQATT, CDR2 SNEGSKA (reference sequence). CDR3 loop: CSASRGYRSYNEQFF. The CDR3 bases are TGCAGTGCTAGCCGCGGTTACCGCTCCTACAATGAGCAGTTCTTC.

The chain couples TRBV10-3 to TRBJ2-7; D might be TRBD2 (5 bases). The ends were cut back, 11 bases at V and 3 bases at J, with 14 bases in the middle. The CDR3 totals 12 residues. Looked up from germline, CDR1 is ENHRY and CDR2 is SYGVKD. This CDR3 is CAAAGINYEQYF. The CDR3 bases are TGTGCCGCCGCCGGGATCAACTACGAGCAGTACTTC.

The chain is built from TRBV12-3 or TRBV12-4 and TRBJ2-1; D unclear. The V gene lost 4 bases and the J gene lost 6 bases, with 10 bases spanning the gap. The CDR3 is 13 residues long. The CDR3 loop is CASSSAMGNEQFF. In nucleotides, the CDR3 is TGTGCCAGCAGTTCAGCGATGGGCAATGAGCAGTTCTTC.

This chain links TRBV7-6 with TRBJ2-1; D uncertain. The CDR3 runs to 15 residues. The ends were cut back, 5 bases at V and 0 bases at J, with 11 bases in the middle. Per the germline V gene, CDR1 is SGHVS and CDR2 is FNYEAQ. The CDR3 nucleotides are TGTGCCAGCAGCCCAGGCCGAACCTCCTACAATGAGCAGTTCTTC. Protein sequence: CASSPGRTSYNEQFF.

The chain couples TRBV6-5 to TRBJ2-3, with D maybe TRBD1 (5 bases). CDR3 size: 16 residues. Deletions cut 2 bases from V and 8 bases from J, with 20 bases between. The germline V gene has CDR1 MNHEY and CDR2 SVGAGI. As DNA, the CDR3 is TGTGCCAGCAGTTACGCAAACCAGGGCGCTCAGGGTACGCAGTATTTT. Its translation: CASSYANQGAQGTQYF.